These T cell receptor beta chains were read from a single sample in a study of T-cell memory formation after mild COVID-19. MiXCR, run by TCRdb on the 5' RACE reads, gives a single entry per CDR3 protein. The sample yields under 200,000 distinct CDR3 sequences, roughly 13% seen once. Specimen: PBMCs or a T cell subset sorted from them (not recorded which). Receptors originate from a man in his late teens or twenties who had mild COVID-19 (a few samples of this study predate the infection). Cell type and time point are not known. Both conserved end residues are part of each CDR3. Each record gives: clone size, D gene, J gene, V gene, CDR3 protein, CDR3 DNA. A D gene is named only where the DNA matches it firmly. Clone size is given for some rows only: seen once, a few or many times, or a class if the clone is expanded.

NA | NA | TRBJ1-3 | TRBV24-1 | CATSDTTGNTIYF | TGTGCCACAAGCGACACAACTGGAAACACCATATATTTT
few | NA | TRBJ1-1 | TRBV4-3 | CASSQDSQSFYTEAFF | TGCGCCAGCAGCCAAGATTCGCAGTCCTTCTACACTGAAGCTTTCTTT
many | NA | TRBJ1-1 | TRBV6-6 | CASSYAPGRGNTEAFF | TGTGCCAGCAGTTACGCCCCTGGGAGGGGGAACACTGAAGCTTTCTTT
many | NA | TRBJ2-2 | TRBV29-1 | CSADVWPRGTGELFF | TGCAGCGCTGACGTATGGCCGAGGGGCACCGGGGAGCTGTTTTTT
few | NA | TRBJ2-2 | TRBV7-2 | CASSLGPQYPGELFF | TGTGCCAGCAGCTTAGGTCCCCAGTACCCCGGGGAGCTGTTTTTT
NA | TRBD1 | TRBJ2-5 | TRBV7-2 | CASSLDTGTGRGETQYF | TGTGCCAGCAGCTTAGATACCGGGACAGGGCGTGGAGAGACCCAGTACTTC
few | NA | TRBJ2-1 | TRBV20-1 | CSSQGSEQFF | TGCAGTTCTCAGGGAAGTGAGCAGTTCTTC
few | TRBD1 | TRBJ1-1 | TRBV9 | CASSVRDREGTEAFF | TGTGCCAGCAGCGTACGAGACAGGGAGGGAACTGAAGCTTTCTTT
NA | NA | TRBJ2-3 | TRBV4-1 | CASSQGATNLF | TGCGCCAGCAGCCAAGGTGCGACTAACCTTTTT
NA | TRBD2 | TRBJ2-5 | TRBV7-2 | CASSLQAGTGETQYF | TGTGCCAGCAGCTTGCAAGCGGGGACGGGGGAGACCCAGTACTTC
NA | NA | TRBJ2-3 | TRBV24-1 | CATSDLNTDTQYF | TGTGCCACCAGTGATTTGAACACAGATACGCAGTATTTT
NA | NA | TRBJ2-6 | TRBV5-1 | CASSLRAGRSGANVLTF | TGCGCCAGCAGCTTGCGCGCAGGACGCTCTGGGGCCAACGTCCTGACTTTC
NA | NA | TRBJ2-7 | TRBV5-1 | CASSGTGPTYEQYF | TGCGCCAGCAGCGGAACAGGGCCGACCTACGAGCAGTACTTC
NA | NA | TRBJ1-2 | TRBV5-1 | CASSLDLAVGYTF | TGCGCCAGCAGCCTGGACCTTGCAGTTGGCTACACCTTC
few | NA | TRBJ2-2 | TRBV2 | CASSAGFTGELFF | TGTGCCAGCAGTGCAGGGTTCACCGGGGAGCTGTTTTTT
many | NA | TRBJ1-1 | TRBV4-1 | CASSQGLLNTEAFF | TGCGCCAGCAGCCAAGGACTTCTGAACACTGAAGCTTTCTTT
few | TRBD1 | TRBJ1-4 | TRBV7-9 | CASSRGTGGRSEKLFF | TGTGCCAGCAGCCGGGGGACAGGGGGTCGGAGTGAAAAACTGTTTTTT
many | NA | TRBJ2-7 | TRBV12-3/TRBV12-4 | CASSRDGAYEQYF | TGTGCCAGCAGTCGGGACGGGGCCTACGAGCAGTACTTC
few | NA | TRBJ2-3 | TRBV20-1 | CSARSQGGMADTQYF | TGCAGTGCTAGATCTCAGGGGGGTATGGCAGATACGCAGTATTTT
few | NA | TRBJ2-5 | TRBV10-3 | CAISESGGGTSSQETQYF | TGTGCCATCAGTGAGTCCGGAGGGGGAACCTCTTCCCAAGAGACCCAGTACTTC
few | NA | TRBJ2-1 | TRBV7-2 | CASSPDPIYNEQFF | TGTGCCAGCAGCCCGGACCCCATCTACAATGAGCAGTTCTTC
few | NA | TRBJ1-1 | TRBV4-2 | CASSQETLTSTAFF | TGTGCCAGCAGCCAAGAAACCCTAACCAGTACGGCTTTCTTT
many | NA | TRBJ2-5 | TRBV7-2 | CASGPPLPETQYF | TGTGCCAGCGGTCCTCCGTTACCCGAGACCCAGTACTTC